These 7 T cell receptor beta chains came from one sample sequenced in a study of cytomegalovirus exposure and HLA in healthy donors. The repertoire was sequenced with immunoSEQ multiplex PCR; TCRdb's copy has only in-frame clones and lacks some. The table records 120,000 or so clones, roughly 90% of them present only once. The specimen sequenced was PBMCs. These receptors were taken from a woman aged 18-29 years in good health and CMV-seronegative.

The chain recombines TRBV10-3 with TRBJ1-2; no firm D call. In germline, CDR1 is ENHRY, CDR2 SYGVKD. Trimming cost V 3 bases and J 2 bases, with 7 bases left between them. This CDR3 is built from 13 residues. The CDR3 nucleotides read TGTGCCATCAGTGACATCGGGAACTATGGCTACACCTTC. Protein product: CAISDIGNYGYTF.

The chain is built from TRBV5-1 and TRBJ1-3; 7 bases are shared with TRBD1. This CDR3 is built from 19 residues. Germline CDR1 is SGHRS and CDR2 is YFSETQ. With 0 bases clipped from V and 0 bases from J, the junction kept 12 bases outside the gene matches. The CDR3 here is CASSLVGAAGGFSGNTIYF. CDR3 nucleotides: TGCGCCAGCAGCTTGGTGGGCGCGGCAGGGGGTTTCTCTGGAAACACCATATATTTT.

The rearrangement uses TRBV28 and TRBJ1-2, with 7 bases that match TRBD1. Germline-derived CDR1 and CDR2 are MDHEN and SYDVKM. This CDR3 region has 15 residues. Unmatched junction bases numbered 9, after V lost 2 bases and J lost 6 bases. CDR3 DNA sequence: TGTGCCAGCAGTTTACTTGGCAGGGGGGCCAATGGCTACACCTTC. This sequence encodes CASSLLGRGANGYTF.

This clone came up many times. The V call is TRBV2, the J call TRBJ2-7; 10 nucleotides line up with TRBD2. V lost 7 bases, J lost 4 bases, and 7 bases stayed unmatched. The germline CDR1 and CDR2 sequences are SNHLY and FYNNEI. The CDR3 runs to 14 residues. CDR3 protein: CASIRSGGAYEQYF. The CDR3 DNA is TGTGCCAGCATTCGAAGCGGGGGGGCTTACGAGCAGTACTTC.

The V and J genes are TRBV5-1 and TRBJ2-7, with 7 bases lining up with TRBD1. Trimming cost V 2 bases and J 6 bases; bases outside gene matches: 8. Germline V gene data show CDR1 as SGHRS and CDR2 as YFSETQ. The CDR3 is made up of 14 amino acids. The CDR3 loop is CASSFRQGDGEQYF. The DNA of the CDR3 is TGCGCCAGCAGCTTCCGACAGGGAGACGGCGAGCAGTACTTC.

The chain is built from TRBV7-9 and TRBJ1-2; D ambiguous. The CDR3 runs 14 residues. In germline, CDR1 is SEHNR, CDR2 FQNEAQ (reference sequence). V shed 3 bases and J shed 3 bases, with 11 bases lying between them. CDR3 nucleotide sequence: TGTGCCAGCAGCTTGGAACTTGGGCACTATGGCTACACCTTC. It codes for CASSLELGHYGYTF. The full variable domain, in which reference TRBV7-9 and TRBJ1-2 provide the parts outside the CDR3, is DTGVSQNPRHKITKRGQNVTFRCDPISEHNRLYWYRQTLGQGPEFLTYFQNEAQLEKSRLLSDRFSAERPKGSFSTLEIQRTEQGDSAMYLCASSLELGHYGYTFGSGTRLTVV.

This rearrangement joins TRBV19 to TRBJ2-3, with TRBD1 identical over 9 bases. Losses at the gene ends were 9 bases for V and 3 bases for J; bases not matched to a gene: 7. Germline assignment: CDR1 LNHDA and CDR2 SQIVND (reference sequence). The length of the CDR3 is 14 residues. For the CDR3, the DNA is TGTGCCAGCTGGACAGGGGCTAGAACAGATACGCAGTATTTT. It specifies CASWTGARTDTQYF.